The sequence of this T cell receptor (beta chain) was determined in a study of CD8 T cells in Susac syndrome. Study results and limitations: The study conceded that its TCR sequencing and HLA analysis involved relatively few individuals.

The CDR3 is 15 amino acids. Trimming pared 3 bases from V and 7 bases from J, leaving 16 bases between. From germline, CDR1 is KGHSH and CDR2 LQKENI. While CD8+ and CD4+ T cells were isolated negatively, TEMRA cells were enriched by FACS. Turning to this clonotype: What it recognizes is unknown.

An input of roughly 0.5 to 1 ug of RNA was subjected to reverse transcription using random hexamers. Amplification of TCR beta CDR3 across 54 Vbeta and 13 Jbeta was performed with immunoSEQ multiplex PCR. In TCRdb, the immunoSEQ multiplex PCR reads were re-called with MiXCR into one record per CDR3 protein. The sample contains roughly 130,000 distinct CDR3 sequences, around 94% of which appear only once. The clonotype was recovered from a human donor with multiple sclerosis. The chain uses TRBV18 and TRBJ1-5; D gene uncertain. The sequenced material came from CD4+ T cells from PBMCs. CDR3 protein: CASSPSDSKVQPQHF. CDR3 nucleotides: TGTGCCAGCTCACCTTCCGACTCCAAGGTACAGCCCCAGCATTTT.